This T cell receptor beta chain was profiled in a study of CD8+CD57+ T cells in acquired aplastic anemia. Study-level information: Sorted CD4+ and CD8+ cells gave an average of about 3 ug of DNA. Regarding the study as a whole: Between patients and controls, approximately 29 CD8+ CDR3 sequences were found in common. With respect to CD8+ Simpson's diversity, patients and controls did not differ significantly.

The CDR3 consists of 13 residues. Germline CDR1 reads SGHAT; CDR2 reads FQDESV (reference sequence). An expansion of CD8+CD57+ cells by flow cytometry had been shown in patients chosen for sequencing. In regard to this clonotype: Its antigen is as yet unknown. The junction and the germline gene differ at one end; a read error may be behind it.

Profiling of TCR beta VDJ combinations and CDR3 sequences used genomic DNA as template. In TCRdb, the reads were re-called with MiXCR into one record per CDR3 protein. The sample gives 270,000 or so distinct CDR3 sequences, roughly 82% of which show up once; over 35% is in the top ten. The chain carries TRBV11-1 and TRBJ1-5; 7 nucleotides agree with TRBD1. The source of this sequence is a human donor with aplastic anemia. The sequencing sample was made of sorted CD4+, CD8+, or CD8+CD57+ T cells (not recorded which) from PBMCs. Here the CDR3 DNA reads TGCGCCAGCAGCCATGAAGGGACAGAGCCCCAGCATTTT. This sequence encodes CASSHEGTEPQHF.